This passage covers 15 T cell receptor beta chains from one sample sequenced in a study of CD8+ T cells in alopecia areata. The sample's treatment: oral pan-JAK inhibitor, 5-10 mg twice daily. Extracted RNA was reverse transcribed, and the resulting cDNA served as sequencing template. The table came from immunoSEQ multiplex PCR; TCRdb's copy has only in-frame clones and leaves some out. Of approximately 200,000 clones in the sample, about 60% are singletons; the top ten hold about 0.69%. The specimen was CD4+ T cells sorted from blood, collected at week 4, from a patient treated with tofacitinib. Receptors were obtained from a human donor with alopecia areata.

The chain has TRBV19 and TRBJ2-7, with TRBD2 matching over 12 bases. CDR1 is LNHDA, CDR2 SQIVND, per germline (reference sequence). V gave up 5 bases and J gave up 2 bases; unmatched junction bases: 4. The CDR3 loop spans 15 amino acids. The CDR3 here is CASSLGLAGTYEQYF. CDR3 coding DNA: TGTGCCAGTAGTCTAGGACTAGCGGGAACCTACGAGCAGTACTTC.

The rearrangement uses TRBV9 and TRBJ2-3; no firm D call. The germline V gene encodes CDR1 SGDLS and CDR2 YYNGEE. This CDR3 spans 13 amino acids. With 0 bases removed from V and 6 bases from J, the gap between germline ends came to 8 bases. CDR3 sequence reads: CASSVAPPDTQYF. For the CDR3, the DNA is TGTGCCAGCAGCGTAGCTCCCCCCGATACGCAGTATTTT.

This clone came up a few times. The chain employs TRBV29-1 and TRBJ2-2; 8 nucleotides agree with TRBD1. This CDR3 region has 14 residues. V was pared by 6 bases and J by 7 bases, with 10 bases of the junction left unmatched. From germline, CDR1 is SQVTM and CDR2 ANQGSEA. In DNA, the CDR3 is TGCAGCGTGTCCCAGGGGGCGCGTATCGGGGAGCTGTTTTTT. Protein: CSVSQGARIGELFF.

This clone was counted between two and nine times. The rearrangement uses TRBV2 and TRBJ1-2, with D perhaps matching TRBD1 (5 bases). The germline CDR1 and CDR2 sequences are SNHLY and FYNNEI. V was clipped by 8 bases and J by 4 bases, with 17 bases between them. The length of the CDR3 is 14 residues. CDR3: CASRQSGLSYGYTF. CDR3 DNA sequence: TGTGCCAGCCGTCAGTCGGGACTTTCCTATGGCTACACCTTC. Together with reference TRBV2 and TRBJ1-2, the CDR3 gives the full variable domain: EPEVTQTPSHQVTQMGQEVILRCVPISNHLYFYWYRQILGQKVEFLVSFYNNEISEKSEIFDDQFSVERPDGSNFTLKIRSTKLEDSAMYFCASRQSGLSYGYTFGSGTRLTVV.

The CDR3 DNA reads as TGTGCCAGCAGGAACAGGGGGAACTATGGCTACACCTTC. Encoded protein: CASRNRGNYGYTF. This chain joins TRBV25-1 and TRBJ1-2; TRBD1 matches 8 bases. The CDR3 has 13 amino acids. Trimming took 6 bases from V and 2 from J; bases not matched to a gene: 2. Germline V gives CDR1 MGHDK, CDR2 SYGVNS.

The chain carries TRBV7-2 and TRBJ2-7; 12 bases line up with TRBD2. Germline loops: CDR1 SGHTA, CDR2 FQGNSA. V was clipped by 3 bases and J by 6 bases; unmatched bases: 9. The CDR3 spans 16 residues. CDR3 sequence: CASSLWLAGGLGEQYF. The CDR3 nucleotides read TGTGCCAGCAGCTTGTGGCTAGCGGGAGGGCTTGGCGAGCAGTACTTC.

This clone occurred a few times. Other DNA sequences in the same sample also yield this CDR3. V is TRBV30 and J is TRBJ2-4, with D uncertain. The CDR3 spans 14 residues. Trimming stripped 0 bases from V and 0 bases from J, with 6 bases between. Germline V CDR1 and CDR2: GTSNPN, SVGIG (reference sequence). CDR3 coding DNA: TGTGCCTGGAGTGTGGGCGGAGCCAAAAACATTCAGTACTTC. Protein sequence: CAWSVGGAKNIQYF.

The chain joins TRBV7-9 to TRBJ2-5, with 8 positions matching TRBD1. The CDR3 runs 14 residues. J gave up 5 bases and V 5 bases, and 7 bases lay outside the gene matches. Germline assignment: CDR1 SEHNR and CDR2 FQNEAQ (reference sequence). Here the CDR3 DNA reads TGTGCCAGCAGCCAGACAGGGGCGTTGGAGACCCAGTACTTC. It is translated as CASSQTGALETQYF.

The gene calls are TRBV30 and TRBJ2-5; D call uncertain. This CDR3 comprises 14 residues. The germline V gene has CDR1 GTSNPN and CDR2 SVGIG (reference sequence). Trimming left V 0 bases short and J 5 bases short, with 13 bases between. The CDR3 reads CAWSVQTARETQYF. The CDR3 bases are TGTGCCTGGAGTGTACAGACCGCACGGGAGACCCAGTACTTC.

The chain carries TRBV2 and TRBJ2-1; no firm D call. Trimming removed 10 bases at V and 4 bases at J, with 11 bases between. CDR1 SNHLY and CDR2 FYNNEI come from the germline V gene. This CDR3 comprises 12 residues. CDR3 region: CAIRVAYNEQFF. The DNA for the CDR3 is TGTGCCATCCGCGTAGCTTACAATGAGCAGTTCTTC. Variable domain in full (rest from reference TRBV2 and TRBJ2-1): EPEVTQTPSHQVTQMGQEVILRCVPISNHLYFYWYRQILGQKVEFLVSFYNNEISEKSEIFDDQFSVERPDGSNFTLKIRSTKLEDSAMYFCAIRVAYNEQFFGPGTRLTVL.

This chain uses TRBV7-2 with TRBJ2-7; D may be TRBD2 (6 bases). Looked up from germline, CDR1 is SGHTA and CDR2 is FQGNSA. V lost 4 bases, J lost 2 bases, and 12 bases lay in between. The CDR3 is 14 amino acids. The CDR3 bases are TGTGCCAGCAGCTCTCGGACTAACACCTACGAGCAGTACTTC. Its translation: CASSSRTNTYEQYF.

This chain connects TRBV5-6 to TRBJ1-2; tentative D call: TRBD1 (5 bases). V lost 4 bases and J lost 3, with 13 bases in between. The CDR3 loop spans 14 amino acids. Germline V CDR1 and CDR2: SGHDT, YYEEEE. The CDR3 nucleotides are TGTGCCAGCAGCCCATTGGGGGTTCACTATGGCTACACCTTC. It encodes CASSPLGVHYGYTF.

The genes are TRBV29-1 and TRBJ2-3; D ambiguous. V lost 3 bases and J 3 bases, leaving 13 bases between the germline ends. The length of the CDR3 is 14 residues. The germline CDR1 and CDR2 sequences are SQVTM and ANQGSEA. The chain's CDR3 is CSVEARRETDTQYF. CDR3 sequence (DNA): TGCAGCGTTGAGGCGAGAAGGGAAACAGATACGCAGTATTTT.

The genes are TRBV27 and TRBJ2-2; 10 nucleotides line up with TRBD2. Looked up from germline, CDR1 is MNHEY and CDR2 is SMNVEV (reference sequence). The CDR3 consists of 15 residues. V lost 6 bases and J lost 4; bases outside the gene matches: 5. Written as DNA, the CDR3 is TGTGCCAGCAGACGCGGGACTAGCGCCACCGGGGAGCTGTTTTTT. Translation gives CASRRGTSATGELFF.

This chain links TRBV5-4 with TRBJ1-2; TRBD1 matches at 7 bases. CDR1 and CDR2 (germline): SGHNT, YYREEE (reference sequence). The CDR3 consists of 13 residues. Unmatched junction bases numbered 3, after V lost 1 base and J lost 6 bases. The CDR3, as DNA: TGTGCCAGCAGCTTGAACAGGGGCCATGGCTACACCTTC. Translating gives CASSLNRGHGYTF.